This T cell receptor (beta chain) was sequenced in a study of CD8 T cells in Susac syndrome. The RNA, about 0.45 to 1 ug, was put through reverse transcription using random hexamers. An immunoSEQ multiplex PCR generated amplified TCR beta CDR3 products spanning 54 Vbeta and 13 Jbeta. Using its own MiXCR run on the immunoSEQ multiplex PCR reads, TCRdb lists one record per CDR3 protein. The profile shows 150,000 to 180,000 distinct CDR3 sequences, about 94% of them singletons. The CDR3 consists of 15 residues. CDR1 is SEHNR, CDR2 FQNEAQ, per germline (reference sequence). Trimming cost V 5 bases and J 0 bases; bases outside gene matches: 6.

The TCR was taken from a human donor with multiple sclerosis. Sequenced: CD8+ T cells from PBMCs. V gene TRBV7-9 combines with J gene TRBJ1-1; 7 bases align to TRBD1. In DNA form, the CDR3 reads TGTGCCAGCAGCCCGACAGGGAACATGAACACTGAAGCTTTCTTT. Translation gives CASSPTGNMNTEAFF.